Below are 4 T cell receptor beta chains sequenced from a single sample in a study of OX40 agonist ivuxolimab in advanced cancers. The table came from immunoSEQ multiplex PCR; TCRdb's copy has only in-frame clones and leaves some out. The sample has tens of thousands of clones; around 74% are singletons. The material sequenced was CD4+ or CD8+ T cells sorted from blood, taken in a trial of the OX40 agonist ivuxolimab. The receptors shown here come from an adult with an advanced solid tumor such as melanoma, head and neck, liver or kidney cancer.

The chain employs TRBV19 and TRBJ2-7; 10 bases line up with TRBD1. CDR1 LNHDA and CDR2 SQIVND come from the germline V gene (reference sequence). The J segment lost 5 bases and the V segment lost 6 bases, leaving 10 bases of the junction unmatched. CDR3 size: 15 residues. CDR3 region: CASSMPGQGSDEQYF. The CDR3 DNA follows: TGTGCCAGTAGCATGCCGGGACAGGGGTCCGACGAGCAGTACTTC.

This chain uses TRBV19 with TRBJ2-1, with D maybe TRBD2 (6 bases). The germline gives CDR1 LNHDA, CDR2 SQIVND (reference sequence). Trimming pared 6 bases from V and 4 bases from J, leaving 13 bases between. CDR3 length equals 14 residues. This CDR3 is CASRVRDSYNEQFF. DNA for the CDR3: TGTGCCAGTAGGGTGCGGGACTCTTACAATGAGCAGTTCTTC. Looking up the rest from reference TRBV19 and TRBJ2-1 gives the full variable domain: DGGITQSPKYLFRKEGQNVTLSCEQNLNHDAMYWYRQDPGQGLRLIYYSQIVNDFQKGDIAEGYSVSREKKESFPLTVTSAQKNPTAFYLCASRVRDSYNEQFFGPGTRLTVL.

The CDR3 DNA reads as TGTGCCAGCAGGTCAACGGGGGATCTTATTGAAGCTTTCTTT. It specifies CASRSTGDLIEAFF. This chain connects TRBV6-1 to TRBJ1-1, with TRBD1 as a possible D gene (5 bases). V lost 6 bases, J lost 7 bases, and 18 bases lay in between. The CDR3 runs 14 residues. Germline V gives CDR1 MNHNS, CDR2 SASEGT.

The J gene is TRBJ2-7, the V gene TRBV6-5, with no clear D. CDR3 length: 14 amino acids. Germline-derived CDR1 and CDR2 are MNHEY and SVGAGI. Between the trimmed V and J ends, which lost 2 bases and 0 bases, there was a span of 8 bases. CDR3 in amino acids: CASSYDGNSYEQYF. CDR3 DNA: TGTGCCAGCAGTTACGACGGCAACTCCTACGAGCAGTACTTC.